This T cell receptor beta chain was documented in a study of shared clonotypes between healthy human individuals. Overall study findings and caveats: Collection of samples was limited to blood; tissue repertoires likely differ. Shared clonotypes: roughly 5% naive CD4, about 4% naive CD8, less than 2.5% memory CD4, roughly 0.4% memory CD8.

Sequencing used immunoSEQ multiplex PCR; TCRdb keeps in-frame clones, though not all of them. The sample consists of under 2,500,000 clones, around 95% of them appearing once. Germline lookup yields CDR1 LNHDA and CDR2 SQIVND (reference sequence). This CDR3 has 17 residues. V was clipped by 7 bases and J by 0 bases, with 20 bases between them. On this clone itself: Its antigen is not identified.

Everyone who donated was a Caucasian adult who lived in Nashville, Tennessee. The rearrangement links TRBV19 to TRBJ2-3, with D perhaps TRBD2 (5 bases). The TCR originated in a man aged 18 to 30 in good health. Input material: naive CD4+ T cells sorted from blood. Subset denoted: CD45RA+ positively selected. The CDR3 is CASTTLGRGPSTDTQYF. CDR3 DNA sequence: TGTGCCAGTACAACTCTCGGGCGCGGGCCTAGCACAGATACGCAGTATTTT.